In its sample, the clone carrying this TCR beta chain was seen many times. Every donor was a healthy Caucasian. Germline V gives CDR1 KGHDR, CDR2 SFDVKD. The CDR3 spans 17 residues. Trimming removed 0 bases at V and 0 bases at J, with 10 bases between. TCRdb processed the 5' RACE reads anew with MiXCR; each CDR3 protein has one entry. The sample includes 700,000 or so distinct CDR3 sequences, 8.6% of them seen just once. This record comes from a study of identical twins. These records were also assigned to another study, of yellow fever vaccine responses in identical twins.

The rearrangement joins TRBV24-1 to TRBJ2-2; D gene uncertain. The TCR was taken from a woman between 18 and 30 years old in good health. Material: PBMCs. The CDR3 region has the DNA TGTGCCACCAGTGATTTGGGTCGCCGCGCGAACACCGGGGAGCTGTTTTTT. It yields the protein CATSDLGRRANTGELFF.